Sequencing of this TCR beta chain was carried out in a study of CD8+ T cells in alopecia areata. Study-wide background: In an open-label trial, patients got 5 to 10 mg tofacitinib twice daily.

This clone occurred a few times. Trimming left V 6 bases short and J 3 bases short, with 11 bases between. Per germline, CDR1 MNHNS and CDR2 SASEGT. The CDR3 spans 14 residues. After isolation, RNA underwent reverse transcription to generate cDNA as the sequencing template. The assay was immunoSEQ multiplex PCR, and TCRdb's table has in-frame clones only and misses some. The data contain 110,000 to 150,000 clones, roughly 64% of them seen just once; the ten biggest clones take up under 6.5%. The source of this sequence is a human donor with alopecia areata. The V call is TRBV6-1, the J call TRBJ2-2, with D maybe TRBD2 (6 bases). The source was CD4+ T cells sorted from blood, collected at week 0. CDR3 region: CASSGGGDTGELFF. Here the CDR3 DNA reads TGTGCCAGCAGCGGGGGTGGGGACACCGGGGAGCTGTTTTTT.